This T cell receptor beta chain was profiled in a study of blood T cell repertoires in COVID-19. The CDR3 has 16 residues. The trim removed 4 bases at V and 0 bases at J, leaving 9 bases unmatched. The germline CDR1 and CDR2 sequences are MNHNY and SVGAGI (reference sequence). Libraries were prepared by immunoSEQ multiplex PCR; TCRdb keeps only in-frame clonotypes and omits some of them. This table holds more than 90,000 clones, roughly 80% found once. V gene TRBV6-6 combines with J gene TRBJ2-7; 7 bases map to TRBD1. This TCR was sampled from a man between 65 and 79 years old with acute or convalescent COVID-19. Sequenced input: peripheral blood. CDR3 sequence (DNA): TGTGCCAGCAGTTCGACAGGGCGTCAATCCTCCTACGAGCAGTACTTC. Amino acids: CASSSTGRQSSYEQYF.